One and the same sample provided the 26 T cell receptor beta chains below, sequenced in a study of blood T cell repertoires in COVID-19. The protocol was immunoSEQ multiplex PCR, while the TCRdb copy is restricted to in-frame clones and leaves out a portion. Among fewer than 150,000 clones, roughly 88% were seen once, and the ten largest hold 0.88%. The material sequenced was peripheral blood. All receptors derive from a woman aged 50 to 60 with active or convalescent COVID-19.

This clone appeared a few times. The chain couples TRBV10-3 to TRBJ2-7; 9 positions agree with TRBD2. The germline CDR1 and CDR2 sequences are ENHRY and SYGVKD. V was pared by 3 bases and J by 2 bases, with 8 bases of the junction left unmatched. CDR3 size: 16 residues. The CDR3 protein is CAISDLLAGSTYEQYF. CDR3 sequence (DNA): TGTGCCATCAGTGACCTTCTAGCGGGAAGCACCTACGAGCAGTACTTC.

The J gene is TRBJ2-4, the V gene TRBV21-1; the DNA was not used to check the table's D call, TRBD1. TRBV21-1 is a pseudogene segment. The CDR3 spans 16 residues. DNA of the CDR3: TGTGCCAGCAGCAAATGCCCCTTTCCAGGTGAGAACATTCAGTACTTC. Amino acid sequence: CASSKCPFPGENIQYF.

V usage is TRBV19 and J usage is TRBJ1-1, with 9 positions matching TRBD1. Germline V gene sequence: CDR1 LNHDA, CDR2 SQIVND (reference sequence). The CDR3 consists of 13 residues. Unmatched junction bases numbered 3, after V lost 6 bases and J lost 4 bases. The DNA for the CDR3 is TGTGCCAGTAGACAGGGGGCTGGCACTGAAGCTTTCTTT. It translates to CASRQGAGTEAFF.

For the CDR3, the DNA is TGTGCCACCAGCAGAGATCGGAGGTCCTACACCTTC. It codes for CATSRDRRSYTF. V and J are TRBV15 and TRBJ1-2, with unresolved D. Germline CDR1 LNHNV, CDR2 YYDKDF (reference sequence). Trimming removed 0 bases from V and 10 bases from J, with 9 bases in between. CDR3 size: 12 residues.

DNA of the CDR3: TGCGCCCCGGGGGTGGGAAACACCATATATTTT. Translated: CAPGVGNTIYF. The gene calls are TRBV20-1 and TRBJ1-3, with a weak D call TRBD1 (5 bases). Per the germline V gene, CDR1 is DFQATT and CDR2 is SNEGSKA (reference sequence). CDR3 size: 11 residues.

The V and J genes are TRBV9 and TRBJ2-3, with TRBD2 matching over 7 bases. This CDR3 region has 17 residues. Germline V lookup: CDR1 SGDLS, CDR2 YYNGEE. V lost 4 bases to trimming and J lost 2 bases; unmatched junction nucleotides: 13. CDR3: CASSTHPSGDFTDTQYF. The DNA of the CDR3 is TGTGCCAGCAGCACCCATCCTAGCGGAGATTTCACAGATACGCAGTATTTT.

V and J are TRBV20-1 and TRBJ2-7, with 8 nucleotides matching TRBD1. The CDR3 sequence is 13 residues long. Germline values: CDR1 DFQATT, CDR2 SNEGSKA (reference sequence). The trim removed 3 bases at V and 5 bases at J, leaving 6 bases unmatched. CDR3 DNA: TGCAGTGCTAGTCCGGGACAGGCGGACGAGCAGTACTTC. It translates to CSASPGQADEQYF.

This clone has more than one count but fewer than ten. The chain carries TRBV7-3 and TRBJ2-1; TRBD2 matches at 7 bases. Germline V gives CDR1 SGHTA, CDR2 FQGTGA. This CDR3 contains 13 residues. The V and J ends lost 4 bases and 10 bases, in that order; junction bases with no gene match: 7. The DNA for the CDR3 is TGTGCCAGCAGCTCTTTAGCGGGTGGGGAGCAGTTCTTC. Translated: CASSSLAGGEQFF.

This clone was counted between two and nine times. The chain is built from TRBV6-1 and TRBJ1-2, with 7 bases aligning to TRBD1. Germline V CDR1 and CDR2: MNHNS, SASEGT. The V gene end was trimmed by 2 bases and the J gene end by 0 bases; junction bases not matched to a gene: 3. The CDR3 is made up of 15 amino acids. The CDR3 DNA reads as TGTGCCAGCAGTGAATGGACAGGAGCTAACTATGGCTACACCTTC. It codes for CASSEWTGANYGYTF.

This chain joins TRBV28 and TRBJ1-6, with TRBD1 as a possible D gene (6 bases). Germline values: CDR1 MDHEN, CDR2 SYDVKM. The CDR3 extends over 14 amino acids. Between the trimmed V and J ends, which lost 7 bases and 6 bases, there was a span of 13 bases. The CDR3 here is CASNPGHPNSPLHF. The CDR3 DNA reads as TGTGCCAGCAACCCGGGACACCCTAATTCACCCCTCCACTTT.

The rearrangement links TRBV5-1 to TRBJ1-3; D is possibly TRBD1 (5 bases). Germline V gives CDR1 SGHRS, CDR2 YFSETQ. This CDR3 is 15 amino acids long. With 6 bases removed from V and 4 bases from J, the gap between germline ends came to 17 bases. The DNA of the CDR3 is TGCGCCAGCACCCCGGGGGACCAGAGAGGAAACACCATATATTTT. This encodes CASTPGDQRGNTIYF.

The chain couples TRBV2 to TRBJ2-2; D remains ambiguous. This CDR3 spans 12 amino acids. Germline values: CDR1 SNHLY, CDR2 FYNNEI. With 10 bases removed from V and 5 bases from J, the gap between germline ends came to 11 bases. Written as DNA, the CDR3 is TGTGCCACCCTGACTGGGACCGGGGAGCTGTTTTTT. It codes for CATLTGTGELFF.

This clone was counted a single time. The chain couples TRBV19 to TRBJ1-2, with D uncertain. The CDR3 has 13 residues. Trimming pared 1 base from V and 6 bases from J, leaving 9 bases between. CDR1 is LNHDA and CDR2 is SQIVND in the germline V gene (reference sequence). CDR3 sequence: CASSIGRRDGYTF. The DNA of the CDR3 is TGTGCCAGTAGTATAGGGCGTCGGGATGGCTACACCTTC.

This chain joins TRBV6-5 and TRBJ1-5; D is ambiguous. The CDR3 is made up of 14 amino acids. Looked up from germline, CDR1 is MNHEY and CDR2 is SVGAGI. V shed 7 bases and J shed 5 bases, with 15 bases lying between them. CDR3 loop: CASTRRGWDQPQHF. The CDR3 DNA follows: TGTGCCAGCACCCGGAGAGGGTGGGATCAGCCCCAGCATTTT.

This chain connects TRBV2 to TRBJ2-7; 14 bases line up with TRBD2. V was pared by 6 bases and J by 2 bases, with 3 bases of the junction left unmatched. The CDR3 has 15 residues. Germline V CDR1 and CDR2: SNHLY, FYNNEI. CDR3 loop: CASRGTSGSAYEQYF. The CDR3 bases are TGTGCCAGCAGGGGGACTAGCGGGAGTGCCTACGAGCAGTACTTC.

This clone turned up a few times. The chain employs TRBV7-9 and TRBJ2-7; 8 nucleotides align to TRBD2. Germline V gene sequence: CDR1 SEHNR, CDR2 FQNEAQ (reference sequence). The CDR3 is 16 residues long. Losses at the gene ends were 5 bases for V and 2 bases for J; bases not matched to a gene: 11. CDR3: CASSTTAGGRPYEQYF. The CDR3 DNA sequence: TGTGCCAGCAGCACCACTGCTGGCGGGAGGCCCTACGAGCAGTACTTC.

The gene calls are TRBV4-1 and TRBJ2-7; possible D gene TRBD2, 5 bases. Trimming removed 5 bases at V and 4 bases at J, with 12 bases between. CDR1 is MGHRA and CDR2 is YSYEKL in the germline V gene. The CDR3 sequence is 13 residues long. The CDR3 loop is CASSDQRHYEQYF. CDR3 coding DNA: TGCGCCAGCAGCGACCAGCGGCATTACGAGCAGTACTTC.

The chain employs TRBV7-2 and TRBJ1-5; D remains unclear. This CDR3 is built from 15 residues. The ends were cut back, 5 bases at V and 3 bases at J, with 14 bases in the middle. Germline CDR1 is SGHTA and CDR2 is FQGNSA. CDR3 amino acids: CASSPVSGNNQPQHF. CDR3 nucleotide sequence: TGTGCCAGCAGCCCTGTTTCGGGGAACAATCAGCCCCAGCATTTT. Full variable domain (rest looked up from reference TRBV7-2 and TRBJ1-5): GAGVSQSPSNKVTEKGKDVELRCDPISGHTALYWYRQSLGQGLEFLIYFQGNSAPDKSGLPSDRFSAERTGGSVSTLTIQRTQQEDSAVYLCASSPVSGNNQPQHFGDGTRLSIL.

V is TRBV27 and J is TRBJ1-1; TRBD1 matches at 9 bases. Germline V gene lookup returns CDR1 MNHEY and CDR2 SMNVEV (reference sequence). V dropped 6 bases and J dropped 0; count of bases not matched to a gene: 11. The CDR3 runs 17 residues. The CDR3 nucleotides are TGTGCCAGCAGCCCGGGACAGGGTGTCAGTATGAACACTGAAGCTTTCTTT. This translates into CASSPGQGVSMNTEAFF.

V is TRBV3-1 (or the pseudogene TRBV3-2) and J is TRBJ2-5; 12 positions agree with TRBD2. The germline CDR1 and CDR2 sequences are LGHDT and YNNKEL (reference sequence). This CDR3 is 15 amino acids long. Trimming cost V 4 bases and J 5 bases; bases outside gene matches: 5. CDR3 sequence reads: CASSPGLAGRETQYF. In DNA, the CDR3 is TGTGCCAGCAGCCCCGGACTAGCGGGAAGGGAGACCCAGTACTTC.

V is TRBV28 and J is TRBJ1-5; possibly TRBD1 for D (5 bases). The V gene lost 6 bases and the J gene lost 3 bases, with 12 bases spanning the gap. Germline V lookup: CDR1 MDHEN, CDR2 SYDVKM. The CDR3 covers 14 residues. CDR3 loop: CASSRRQYNQPQHF. CDR3 in DNA: TGTGCCAGCAGCCGCCGACAGTACAATCAGCCCCAGCATTTT.

The V gene is TRBV30, the J gene TRBJ2-3, with a tentative D call TRBD2 (5 bases). V was clipped by 2 bases and J by 8 bases, with 11 bases between them. This CDR3 region has 12 residues. CDR1 is GTSNPN and CDR2 is SVGIG in the germline V gene (reference sequence). CDR3 sequence (DNA): TGTGCCTGGAGTTCGGGGAGCGGTACGCAGTATTTT. Translating gives CAWSSGSGTQYF.

The rearrangement joins TRBV24-1 to TRBJ2-5, with TRBD2 matching over 7 bases. Germline CDR1 KGHDR, CDR2 SFDVKD. The CDR3 is made up of 14 amino acids. V shed 3 bases, J shed 2 bases, and the junction held 2 bases outside the gene matches. The CDR3 region has the DNA TGTGCCACCAGTGATCCGGGACTACAAGAGACCCAGTACTTC. Protein: CATSDPGLQETQYF.

The rearrangement joins TRBV6-6 to TRBJ1-1; no definite D call. The germline V gene has CDR1 MNHNY and CDR2 SVGAGI (reference sequence). Trimming shortened V by 3 bases and J by 1 base, and 9 bases separated the two germline ends. The CDR3 extends over 14 amino acids. CDR3 bases: TGTGCCAGCAGTTATGGAGAGGGGAACACTGAAGCTTTCTTT. Its protein is CASSYGEGNTEAFF.

The chain employs TRBV18 and TRBJ2-3; TRBD2 matches at 12 bases. The CDR3 extends over 16 amino acids. J gave up 7 bases and V 2 bases, and 7 bases lay outside the gene matches. The germline V gene encodes CDR1 KGHSH and CDR2 LQKENI. CDR3 residues: CASSPTGLAGSHTQYF. CDR3 in DNA: TGTGCCAGCTCACCAACGGGACTAGCGGGCTCACATACGCAGTATTTT.

The CDR3 loop reads CAISESQGTQYF. Here the CDR3 DNA reads TGTGCCATCAGTGAGTCGCAGGGTACGCAGTATTTT. V gene TRBV10-3 combines with J gene TRBJ2-3, with D perhaps TRBD1 (5 bases). Between the trimmed V and J ends, which lost 0 bases and 8 bases, there was a span of 6 bases. Germline CDR1 ENHRY, CDR2 SYGVKD. The CDR3 length is 12 residues.